Listed below are T cell receptor beta chains from one sample, sequenced in a study of T-cell reconstitution after alpha-beta-depleted transplantation in children. MiXCR, run by TCRdb on the PCR reads, gives a single entry per CDR3 protein. The table records hundreds of thousands of distinct CDR3 sequences, over 9.5% of them present only once. Sequenced here: PBMCs from the stem cell graft donor, sampled from the stem cell graft. These receptors were taken from a human donor who donated a stem cell graft to a child with acute myeloid leukemia. Each CDR3 is given without its conserved first and last residue.

>TRBJ2-3|TRBV29-1
SVDRDPRTDTQY
>TRBJ2-7|TRBV20-1
SARSSGGTYEQY
>TRBJ2-1|TRBV20-1
SARVTSGTSREQF
>TRBJ2-2|TRBV12-3/TRBV12-4
ASRKGSNTGELF
>TRBJ2-7|TRBV4-3
ASSPHDRLYEQY
>TRBJ2-7|TRBV28
ASSRGTPYEQY
>TRBJ2-5|TRBV5-1
ASSFQTAGGPETQY
>TRBJ1-1|TRBV28
ASSLSVWTEAF
>TRBJ1-2|TRBV20-1
SASDRDGYGYT
>TRBJ2-3|TRBV30
AWSLDIGDTQY
>TRBJ2-6|TRBV6-1
ASSPGTGSGANVLT
>TRBJ2-5|TRBV4-3
ASSQGSGPQETQY
>TRBJ2-7|TRBV6-5
ASSYFRSKHSYEQY
>TRBJ2-2|TRBV12-3/TRBV12-4
ASRGQGAMNTGELF
>TRBJ2-7|TRBV7-6
ASREGLGSSYEQY
>TRBJ2-7|TRBV6-2/TRBV6-3
ASSSTERSSYEQY
>TRBJ2-5|TRBV19
ASSPAGTEETQY
>TRBJ1-6|TRBV18
ASSPGTGNSPLH
>TRBJ2-3|TRBV7-2
ASSFSSGSVNTQY
>TRBJ2-7|TRBV7-9
ASSPPPDRSSLQY
>TRBJ1-2|TRBV12-3/TRBV12-4
ASSLGQGIVYT
>TRBJ2-7|TRBV5-6
ASSPAGLPYEQY
>TRBJ2-1|TRBV7-3
ASSLRGVGGIPPGEQF
>TRBJ2-7|TRBV19
ASKGSGSYEQY
>TRBJ1-4|TRBV2
ASGPYVQNEKLF
>TRBJ1-4|TRBV27
ASSRPPGATNEKLF
>TRBJ1-1|TRBV5-1
ASGVSNTEAF
>TRBJ1-1|TRBV20-1
SAGDSLNTEAF
>TRBJ2-3|TRBV4-2
ASSQVRDTQY
>TRBJ2-1|TRBV29-1
STRLAPQSNEQF
>TRBJ2-2|TRBV6-6
ASSGTSGRTGELF
>TRBJ2-1|TRBV5-6
ASSQPRDSLDEQF
>TRBJ2-7|TRBV20-1
RPLGPSGTAYEQY
>TRBJ1-5|TRBV6-1
ASVDRVNNQPQH
>TRBJ2-7|TRBV4-2
ASSQEGLAAFYEQY
>TRBJ2-5|TRBV10-3
AIREGGEETQY
>TRBJ2-7|TRBV19
ASSKERGSYEQY
>TRBJ2-7|TRBV28
ASKLPLGGYEQY
>TRBJ2-3|TRBV7-2
ASSLGSSPDTQY
>TRBJ2-7|TRBV20-1
SGTLIAGGQEQY
>TRBJ2-7|TRBV7-2
ASSPQEGLAGANEQY
>TRBJ1-2|TRBV5-1
ASRFGDESYT
>TRBJ2-1|TRBV5-1
ASSLGTYTRLF
>TRBJ2-1|TRBV6-1
ASSAAGYNEQF
>TRBJ2-2|TRBV3-1
ASSPYTGELF
>TRBJ1-2|TRBV27
ASSQTGTYGYT
>TRBJ2-5|TRBV20-1
SASLGGFGETQY
>TRBJ2-5|TRBV28
ATDALFGTGGKETQY
>TRBJ2-5|TRBV29-1
IAATETQY
>TRBJ2-3|TRBV5-6
ASSSPTSGDLTDTQY
>TRBJ1-5|TRBV15
ATSAATGSNQPQH
>TRBJ2-7|TRBV28
ASSYLGTGSRGEQY
>TRBJ2-2|TRBV12-3/TRBV12-4
ASSSPQGPGELF
>TRBJ2-1|TRBV18
ASSPLAGGPYNEQF
>TRBJ2-1|TRBV7-9
ASSLATSGRSYNEQF